These 30 T cell receptor beta chains originate from one sample sequenced in a study of shared clonotypes between healthy human individuals (dated by TCRdb to 2020 to 2022). Libraries came from the immunoSEQ multiplex PCR assay. TCRdb's version of the immuneACCESS table is confined to in-frame rearrangements and falls short of the full clone set. An unresolved V gene accounts for under half of the shortfall where checked; the remainder is of unknown origin. For this sample there are about 1.1 million clones; around 77% appear just once. Approximately 0.95% of the sample is held by the ten biggest clonotypes. Material: memory CD4+ T cells from PBMCs. What the cell subset or site label conveys for this sample: CD45RA-negative fraction. Receptor source: a man aged 18-30 years in good health. Some clones in this sample may be carry-over from other donors' samples.

The chain combines TRBV11-2 with TRBJ1-1; D is uncertain. The V end was cut by 2 bases, the J end by 4 bases, with 14 bases between. The CDR3 contains 15 residues. Germline CDR1 reads SGHAT; CDR2 reads FQNNGV. The DNA of the CDR3 is TGTGCCAGCAGCTTATTTTTAGGAACCGGCACTGAAGCTTTCTTT. Translating gives CASSLFLGTGTEAFF. The variable domain in full, completed from reference TRBV11-2 and TRBJ1-1, reads EAGVAQSPRYKIIEKRQSVAFWCNPISGHATLYWYQQILGQGPKLLIQFQNNGVVDDSQLPKDRFSAERLKGVDSTLKIQPAKLEDSAVYLCASSLFLGTGTEAFFGQGTRLTVV.

This clone was picked up many times. The CDR3 DNA follows: TGCGCCAGCAGCTTGGATCCCACGCCCAATGAGCAGTTCTTC. Amino acid sequence: CASSLDPTPNEQFF. The rearrangement joins TRBV5-1 to TRBJ2-1; no clear D. Trimming shortened V by 0 bases and J by 6 bases, and 10 bases separated the two germline ends. The germline CDR1 and CDR2 sequences are SGHRS and YFSETQ. The CDR3 contains 14 residues. Together with reference TRBV5-1 and TRBJ2-1, the CDR3 gives the full variable domain: KAGVTQTPRYLIKTRGQQVTLSCSPISGHRSVSWYQQTPGQGLQFLFEYFSETQRNKGNFPGRFSGRQFSNSRSEMNVSTLELGDSALYLCASSLDPTPNEQFFGPGTRLTVL.

In its sample, this clone was seen once. The J gene is TRBJ2-4, the V gene TRBV20-1; D possibly corresponds to TRBD1 (6 bases). The germline V gene has CDR1 DFQATT and CDR2 SNEGSKA (reference sequence). V shed 1 base and J shed 15 bases, with 13 bases lying between them. This CDR3 is built from 11 residues. CDR3 residues: CSARGGGMTYF. The DNA for the CDR3 is TGCAGTGCTAGAGGTGGGGGCATGACGTACTTC.

V and J are TRBV18 and TRBJ2-7; no clear D gene. The CDR3 contains 15 residues. Trimming stripped 0 bases from V and 9 bases from J, with 18 bases between. CDR1 is KGHSH, CDR2 LQKENI, per germline. The CDR3 reads CASSPPAGRERGQYF. The CDR3 DNA follows: TGTGCCAGCTCACCACCGGCCGGAAGAGAACGAGGGCAGTACTTC.

This rearrangement joins TRBV4-2 to TRBJ2-1, with 12 nucleotides matching TRBD1. V was clipped by 1 base and J by 0 bases; unmatched bases: 4. The CDR3 runs 18 residues. Germline assignment: CDR1 LGHNA and CDR2 YNFKEQ. DNA of the CDR3: TGTGCCAGCAGCCAAGTGGGACAGGGGGCAAACTCCTACAATGAGCAGTTCTTC. It specifies CASSQVGQGANSYNEQFF.

V and J are TRBV5-1 and TRBJ2-7; D is perhaps TRBD1 (5 bases). Germline CDR1 is SGHRS and CDR2 is YFSETQ. The CDR3 length is 15 residues. V shed 0 bases and J shed 4 bases, with 14 bases lying between them. The CDR3: CASSLGAGKPYEQYF. CDR3 bases: TGCGCCAGCAGCTTGGGTGCAGGGAAGCCGTACGAGCAGTACTTC. Full variable domain (remainder filled in from reference TRBV5-1 and TRBJ2-7): KAGVTQTPRYLIKTRGQQVTLSCSPISGHRSVSWYQQTPGQGLQFLFEYFSETQRNKGNFPGRFSGRQFSNSRSEMNVSTLELGDSALYLCASSLGAGKPYEQYFGPGTRLTVT.

V and J are TRBV11-2 and TRBJ1-2; 7 bases fit TRBD1. This CDR3 region has 15 residues. The germline CDR1 and CDR2 sequences are SGHAT and FQNNGV. Trimming removed 3 bases from V and 7 bases from J; junction bases left unmatched: 11. This chain's CDR3 is CASSLHLTGYGGYTF. The CDR3 DNA reads as TGTGCCAGCAGCTTGCATTTGACAGGGTATGGTGGCTACACCTTC.

The chain has TRBV2 and TRBJ1-5, with D possibly being TRBD1 (6 bases). Germline V gene sequence: CDR1 SNHLY, CDR2 FYNNEI. The ends were cut back, 6 bases at V and 4 bases at J, with 13 bases in the middle. CDR3 size: 14 residues. The CDR3 sequence is CASSASTGNQPQHF. The CDR3 DNA follows: TGTGCCAGCAGCGCCTCCACAGGGAATCAGCCCCAGCATTTT. Together with reference TRBV2 and TRBJ1-5, the CDR3 gives the full variable domain: EPEVTQTPSHQVTQMGQEVILRCVPISNHLYFYWYRQILGQKVEFLVSFYNNEISEKSEIFDDQFSVERPDGSNFTLKIRSTKLEDSAMYFCASSASTGNQPQHFGDGTRLSIL.

The chain employs TRBV28 and TRBJ2-7; 10 bases map to TRBD2. Germline V gives CDR1 MDHEN, CDR2 SYDVKM. Trimming took 4 bases from V and 3 from J; bases not matched to a gene: 6. CDR3 length: 15 amino acids. Here the CDR3 reads CASSSSSGRNYEQYF. In DNA, the CDR3 is TGTGCCAGCAGTTCCTCTAGCGGGAGAAACTACGAGCAGTACTTC.

This chain links TRBV27 with TRBJ2-3; perhaps TRBD2 as D (5 bases). Germline CDR1 reads MNHEY; CDR2 reads SMNVEV (reference sequence). The V and J ends lost 4 bases and 2 bases respectively, with 7 bases between them. This CDR3 is 13 amino acids long. CDR3 protein: CASSYDYTDTQYF. The CDR3 DNA is TGTGCCAGCAGTTATGACTACACAGATACGCAGTATTTT.

The rearrangement links TRBV6-6 to TRBJ2-3; 12 bases map to TRBD1. This CDR3 contains 16 residues. After removal of 10 bases from V and 12 bases from J, the junction contained 20 bases not matched to a gene. Germline CDR1 is MNHNY and CDR2 is SVGAGI (reference sequence). CDR3 sequence: CATQPDTGTGGVGQYF. The CDR3, as DNA: TGTGCCACGCAGCCCGATACCGGGACAGGGGGCGTAGGCCAGTATTTT.

This chain joins TRBV9 and TRBJ1-2, with D uncertain. This CDR3 is 13 amino acids long. CDR1 is SGDLS and CDR2 is YYNGEE in the germline V gene. V shed 3 bases and J shed 8 bases, with 14 bases lying between them. The CDR3 region has the DNA TGTGCCAGCAGCGCTAATTATATGGGGGGCTACACCTTC. Protein: CASSANYMGGYTF.

The chain uses TRBV25-1 and TRBJ1-3, with a tentative D call TRBD1 (6 bases). Looked up from germline, CDR1 is MGHDK and CDR2 is SYGVNS. The CDR3 is made up of 13 amino acids. V lost 7 bases to trimming and J lost 5 bases, with 12 bases between them. The CDR3 is CASTGGARNTIYF. CDR3 coding DNA: TGTGCCAGCACGGGGGGGGCTAGAAACACCATATATTTT.

This chain connects TRBV7-3 to TRBJ2-5; D is unclear. CDR1 is SGHTA and CDR2 is FQGTGA in the germline V gene. Trimming pared 6 bases from V and 5 bases from J, leaving 10 bases between. CDR3 length: 12 residues. The CDR3 DNA reads as TGTGCCAGCAGTAACCTGGGGGAGACCCAGTACTTC. Residues: CASSNLGETQYF.

This clone was seen just once. The V gene is TRBV6-5, the J gene TRBJ2-5; D call uncertain. The CDR3 runs 13 residues. Trimming removed 6 bases from V and 3 bases from J, with 11 bases in between. Germline-derived CDR1 and CDR2 are MNHEY and SVGAGI. The CDR3 loop is CASSRQRKETQYF. The CDR3 DNA reads as TGTGCCAGCAGCCGACAAAGGAAAGAGACCCAGTACTTC.

This rearrangement joins TRBV7-9 to TRBJ1-3; D might be TRBD1 (5 bases). Trimming took 2 bases from V and 4 from J, leaving 12 bases between them. In germline, CDR1 is SEHNR, CDR2 FQNEAQ (reference sequence). The CDR3 is 15 amino acids. Here the CDR3 DNA reads TGTGCCAGCAGCTTACGGACACCCCGGGGAAACACCATATATTTT. Translated, it gives CASSLRTPRGNTIYF.

Points on this clone: A read error is possible here, since a much larger clone lies one base away. The conserved phenylalanine or tryptophan normally closing the CDR3 is absent here, so this likely arose from a read error. This chain connects TRBV10-3 to TRBJ1-3; D might be TRBD1 (5 bases). From germline, CDR1 is ENHRY and CDR2 SYGVKD. The CDR3 totals 14 residues. Deletions cut 2 bases from V and 1 base from J, with 6 bases between. CDR3 DNA: TGTGCCATCAGTGAGGCAGGGTCTGGAAACACCATATATTCT. Amino acid sequence: CAISEAGSGNTIYS.

This chain joins TRBV18 and TRBJ2-1, with D possibly matching TRBD2 (6 bases). V lost 3 bases, J lost 9 bases, and 18 bases lay in between. The CDR3 length is 15 residues. CDR1 is KGHSH and CDR2 is LQKENI in the germline V gene. CDR3 sequence reads: CASSPQSSEGSEQFF. The CDR3 region has the DNA TGTGCCAGCTCACCTCAATCTAGCGAAGGGAGTGAGCAGTTCTTC.

This clone was seen ten or more times. J is TRBJ1-5 and V is TRBV5-1; tentative D call: TRBD1 (5 bases). Germline loops: CDR1 SGHRS, CDR2 YFSETQ. This CDR3 comprises 15 residues. Trimming shortened V by 1 base and J by 0 bases, and 8 bases separated the two germline ends. CDR3 amino acids: CASSLMGLSNQPQHF. As DNA, the CDR3 is TGCGCCAGCAGCTTGATGGGACTTAGCAATCAGCCCCAGCATTTT.

J is TRBJ2-1 and V is TRBV6-6; no clear D. The CDR3 runs 16 residues. Trimming removed 0 bases at V and 3 bases at J, with 12 bases between. Germline values: CDR1 MNHNY, CDR2 SVGAGI (reference sequence). The CDR3 DNA follows: TGTGCCAGCAGTTACTCGGCGAGATCGAGCTACAATGAGCAGTTCTTC. Its translation: CASSYSARSSYNEQFF.

This chain connects TRBV5-1 to TRBJ2-1; maybe TRBD2 (6 bases). The germline V gene has CDR1 SGHRS and CDR2 YFSETQ. The germline V and J ends were trimmed by 4 bases and 6 bases, with 14 bases remaining between them. This CDR3 has 14 residues. CDR3 bases: TGCGCCAGCAGCCGTGGCGGAGGGACCAATGAGCAGTTCTTC. It codes for CASSRGGGTNEQFF.

Turning to this clone: This may be a read error, as it is one base from a much larger clone. The same CDR3 is also encoded by other DNA sequences in this sample. The genes are TRBV6-5 and TRBJ2-7, with D perhaps TRBD1 (6 bases). Germline lookup yields CDR1 MNHEY and CDR2 SVGAGI. The CDR3 length is 14 residues. Trimming removed 2 bases from V and 0 bases from J, with 8 bases in between. The CDR3 DNA follows: TGTGCCAGCAGTTACAGGGGGAGCTCCTACGAGCAGTACTTC. Protein product: CASSYRGSSYEQYF.

This clone was counted between two and nine times. This chain joins TRBV30 and TRBJ1-1; TRBD1 might be the D (5 bases). Trimming left V 0 bases short and J 0 bases short, with 17 bases between. The CDR3 sequence is 17 residues long. CDR1 is GTSNPN, CDR2 SVGIG, per germline (reference sequence). In DNA, the CDR3 is TGTGCCTGGAGTGTAAAGGGTCCGGGACCGATGAACACTGAAGCTTTCTTT. Its protein product is CAWSVKGPGPMNTEAFF.

The rearrangement links TRBV5-1 to TRBJ2-1; D is perhaps TRBD1 or TRBD2 (5 bases each). V dropped 4 bases and J dropped 8 bases, with 16 bases sitting between them. The V gene's germline CDR1 is SGHRS and CDR2 YFSETQ. The CDR3 consists of 14 residues. The DNA of the CDR3 is TGCGCCAGCAGCGGAACCGGGACCAGCCATGAGCAGTTCTTC. Encoded protein: CASSGTGTSHEQFF.

This rearrangement joins TRBV9 to TRBJ1-2, with 8 bases identical to TRBD1. J was trimmed by 8 bases and V by 4 bases; bases with no gene match: 13. The CDR3 totals 15 residues. Germline CDR1 is SGDLS and CDR2 is YYNGEE. CDR3 DNA: TGTGCCAGCAGCCCGAGACCGACAGGGGTGAACGGCTACACCTTC. The encoded protein is CASSPRPTGVNGYTF.

V gene TRBV2 combines with J gene TRBJ2-5, with 10 bases that match TRBD2. With V trimmed by 6 bases and J by 4 bases, 8 bases remained unmatched. This CDR3 spans 15 amino acids. CDR1 is SNHLY and CDR2 is FYNNEI in the germline V gene. CDR3 coding DNA: TGTGCCAGCAGCAGGACTAGCGGTCCCGGAGAGACCCAGTACTTC. Its protein product is CASSRTSGPGETQYF.

The V gene is TRBV5-1, the J gene TRBJ2-3, with 7 bases aligning to TRBD1. This CDR3 contains 17 residues. CDR1 is SGHRS, CDR2 YFSETQ, per germline. After removal of 4 bases from V and 5 bases from J, the junction contained 16 bases not matched to a gene. Written as DNA, the CDR3 is TGCGCCAGCAGCGCCCGTAAGACAGGGCACGAGAGAGATACGCAGTATTTT. Residues: CASSARKTGHERDTQYF.

The chain uses TRBV2 and TRBJ2-3, with 7 nucleotides matching TRBD2. Trimming at V came to 8 bases and at J to 2 bases, leaving 10 bases not matched to a gene. The CDR3 spans 15 residues. Germline V CDR1 and CDR2: SNHLY, FYNNEI. CDR3 DNA sequence: TGTGCCAGCCCCCTTGGGAGGGCTGACACAGATACGCAGTATTTT. Translating it yields CASPLGRADTDTQYF.

This chain connects TRBV5-1 to TRBJ2-5; 12 nucleotides match TRBD1. Per the germline V gene, CDR1 is SGHRS and CDR2 is YFSETQ. Unmatched junction bases numbered 7, after V lost 3 bases and J lost 4 bases. There are 16 residues in the CDR3. This CDR3 reads CASSSLGTGGVETQYF. The CDR3 region has the DNA TGCGCCAGCAGCTCCCTCGGGACAGGGGGCGTAGAGACCCAGTACTTC. The full variable domain, rest sourced from reference TRBV5-1 and TRBJ2-5, is KAGVTQTPRYLIKTRGQQVTLSCSPISGHRSVSWYQQTPGQGLQFLFEYFSETQRNKGNFPGRFSGRQFSNSRSEMNVSTLELGDSALYLCASSSLGTGGVETQYFGPGTRLLVL.

The rearrangement joins TRBV29-1 to TRBJ2-1, with a tentative D call TRBD1 (5 bases). The CDR3 spans 14 residues. Trimming took off 2 bases at V and 8 bases at J, with 16 bases between the two ends. Germline V gives CDR1 SQVTM, CDR2 ANQGSEA. CDR3 sequence (DNA): TGCAGCGTTGAACGACAGCCCGGCTGGGATGAGCAGTTCTTC. This codes for CSVERQPGWDEQFF.